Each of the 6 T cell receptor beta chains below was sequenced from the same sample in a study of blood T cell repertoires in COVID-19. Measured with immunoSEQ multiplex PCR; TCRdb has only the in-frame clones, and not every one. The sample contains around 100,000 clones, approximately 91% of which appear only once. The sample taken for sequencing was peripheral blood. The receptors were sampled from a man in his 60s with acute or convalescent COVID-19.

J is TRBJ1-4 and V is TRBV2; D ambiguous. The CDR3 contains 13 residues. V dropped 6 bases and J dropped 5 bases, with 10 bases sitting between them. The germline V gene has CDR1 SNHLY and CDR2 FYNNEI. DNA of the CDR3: TGTGCCAGCAGGGAGGACTGGAATGAAAAACTGTTTTTT. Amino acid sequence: CASREDWNEKLFF.

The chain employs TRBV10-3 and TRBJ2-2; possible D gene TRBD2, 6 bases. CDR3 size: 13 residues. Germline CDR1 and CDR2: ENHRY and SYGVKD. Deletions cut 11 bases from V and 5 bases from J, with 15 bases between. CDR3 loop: CASKAGGTGELFF. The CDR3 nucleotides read TGTGCCTCCAAAGCCGGGGGAACCGGGGAGCTGTTTTTT.

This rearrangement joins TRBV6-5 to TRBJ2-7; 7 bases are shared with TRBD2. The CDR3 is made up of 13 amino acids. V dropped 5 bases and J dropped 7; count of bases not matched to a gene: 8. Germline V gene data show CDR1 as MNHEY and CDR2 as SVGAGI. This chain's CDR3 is CASSRREGGEQYV. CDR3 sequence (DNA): TGTGCCAGCAGTAGGAGGGAGGGCGGGGAGCAGTACGTC.

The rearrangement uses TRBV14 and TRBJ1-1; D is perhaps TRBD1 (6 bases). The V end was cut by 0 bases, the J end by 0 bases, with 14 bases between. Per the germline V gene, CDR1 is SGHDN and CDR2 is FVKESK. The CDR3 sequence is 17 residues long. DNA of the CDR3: TGTGCCAGCAGCCAAGACGGGACACCCTTAATGAACACTGAAGCTTTCTTT. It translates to CASSQDGTPLMNTEAFF.

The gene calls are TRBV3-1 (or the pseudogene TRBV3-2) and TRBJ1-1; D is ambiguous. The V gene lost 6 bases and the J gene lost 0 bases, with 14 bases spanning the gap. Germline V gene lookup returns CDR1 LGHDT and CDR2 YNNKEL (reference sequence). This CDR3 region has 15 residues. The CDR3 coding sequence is TGTGCCAGCAGTCCTGGGAGGGCCTTGAACACTGAAGCTTTCTTT. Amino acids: CASSPGRALNTEAFF.

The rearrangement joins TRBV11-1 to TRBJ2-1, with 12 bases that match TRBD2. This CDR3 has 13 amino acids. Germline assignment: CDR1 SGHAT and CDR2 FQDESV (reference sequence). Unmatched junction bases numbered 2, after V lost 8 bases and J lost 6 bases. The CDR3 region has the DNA TGTGCCAGCGGACTAGCGGGAATCAATGAGCAGTTCTTC. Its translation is CASGLAGINEQFF.